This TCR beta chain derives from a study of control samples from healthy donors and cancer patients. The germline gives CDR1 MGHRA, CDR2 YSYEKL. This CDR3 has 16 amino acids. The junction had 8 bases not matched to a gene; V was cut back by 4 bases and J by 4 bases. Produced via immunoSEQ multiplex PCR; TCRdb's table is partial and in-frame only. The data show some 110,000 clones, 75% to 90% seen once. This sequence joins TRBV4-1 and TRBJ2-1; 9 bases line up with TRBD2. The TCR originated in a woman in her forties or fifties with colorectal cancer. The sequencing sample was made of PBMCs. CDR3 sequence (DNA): TGCGCCAGCAGCCCCCCCCGGGCGGGGGGGTACAATGAGCAGTTCTTC. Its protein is CASSPPRAGGYNEQFF.